This T cell receptor beta chain was retrieved from a study of molecular identifiers for immune sequencing clone quantification. Study findings and constraints: Identical barcode-sharing TCR molecules could lead to underestimated sizes for highly expanded clones.

With listed TCR primers and previously described methods, bulk TCR libraries were prepared. TCRdb recomputed calls from the PCR reads with MiXCR, one row per CDR3 protein. Of some 320,000 distinct CDR3 sequences in the sample, 20% to 25% were seen once. Germline V gives CDR1 MNHEY, CDR2 SVGAGI. V shed 2 bases, J shed 3 bases, and the junction held 7 bases outside the gene matches. The length of the CDR3 is 15 residues. Using 10%, 30% or 50% RNA, naive CD8 libraries were derived from roughly 20,000 to 1,000,000 sorted cells. Naive CD8 T cells were FACS-sorted by CD8+CD4-CCR7+CD45RA+ markers. This clonotype was seen only a few times. Its antigen is undetermined.

The chain carries TRBV6-5 and TRBJ2-7; 7 bases line up with TRBD1. What was sequenced was naive CD8+ T cells from blood, with Jurkat cell RNA spiked in. Subset given: FACS-sorted CD8+CD4-CCR7+CD45RA+ naive T cells. This clonotype was obtained from a human donor in good health. Some libraries in this study had Jurkat cell RNA spiked in. This CDR3 is CASSYARGGLYEQYF. The CDR3 DNA follows: TGTGCCAGCAGTTACGCGAGAGGGGGCCTCTACGAGCAGTACTTC.